A selection of T cell receptor beta chains follows, all from one sample in a study of radiotherapy plus CTLA-4 blockade in lung cancer. Profiling relied on immunoSEQ multiplex PCR, and the TCRdb table lists in-frame clones only, not all of them. The top ten clones hold 4.8% of a sample with tens of thousands of clones, roughly 81% of them seen once. The input for sequencing was peripheral blood, taken from a patient treated with radiotherapy plus ipilimumab. The receptor set was obtained from a human donor with non-small cell lung cancer whose response to radiotherapy plus ipilimumab could not be evaluated. Each CDR3 is given with its conserved first and last residue. A D gene is named only where the DNA matches it firmly. Expanded clones get a size class; other rows say once, few or many, or leave the size out.

D gene	V gene	J gene	clone size	CDR3 DNA	CDR3 protein
.	TRBV15	TRBJ1-2	.	TGTGCCACCAGCAGTGATGGAGACAGCGTCTATGAGGGCTACACCTTC	CATSSDGDSVYEGYTF
.	TRBV5-5	TRBJ2-6	.	TGTGCCAGCATCCGGGTCCTAGGTGGGGCCAACGTCCTGACTTTC	CASIRVLGGANVLTF
.	TRBV9	TRBJ2-4	.	TGTGCCAGCAGCGCACCGACCGGAGATAAAAACATTCAGTACTTC	CASSAPTGDKNIQYF
.	TRBV9	TRBJ1-5	.	TGTGCCAGCAGCGACAGCAGGAGCAATCAGCCCCAGCATTTT	CASSDSRSNQPQHF
.	TRBV7-2	TRBJ2-2	.	TGTGCCAGCAGCTTAGCCCCAGCGAACACCGGGGAGCTGTTTTTT	CASSLAPANTGELFF
.	TRBV9	TRBJ2-4	once	TGTGCCAGCAGCGTAGAGGGCAGGGCCGGTAACCTAGCCAAAAACATTCAGTACTTC	CASSVEGRAGNLAKNIQYF
.	TRBV10-3	TRBJ2-7	.	TGTGCCATCAGCCCCTCGGGGGGCATGAACGAGCAGTACTTC	CAISPSGGMNEQYF
.	TRBV28	TRBJ2-6	.	TGTGCCAGCAGTTTTCCGGAGTCCAGCTCTGGGGCCAACGTCCTGACTTTC	CASSFPESSSGANVLTF
TRBD1	TRBV9	TRBJ2-2	.	TGTGCCAGCAGCGCGAACAGGGGGCTAGCCACCGGGGAGCTGTTTTTT	CASSANRGLATGELFF
.	TRBV4-1	TRBJ1-6	.	TGCGCCAGCAGCCCAGGCAGCTCCTATAATTCACCCCTCCACTTT	CASSPGSSYNSPLHF
TRBD2	TRBV4-3	TRBJ2-7	.	TGCGCCAGCAGCCAAGCTTTGAGGGGAGGGTCCTACGAGCAGTACTTC	CASSQALRGGSYEQYF
TRBD2	TRBV11-2	TRBJ2-1	.	TGTGCCAGCAGCGGACTAGCGGGAGTGACCAATGAGCAGTTCTTC	CASSGLAGVTNEQFF
.	TRBV6-5	TRBJ1-5	.	TGTGCCAGCAGTTACTCGAGGGTCAGCAATCAGCCCCAGCATTTT	CASSYSRVSNQPQHF
TRBD1	TRBV5-6	TRBJ2-3	.	TGTGCCAGCAGCTCTCTCCGGGACAGGGTTACAGATACGCAGTATTTT	CASSSLRDRVTDTQYF
.	TRBV5-4	TRBJ2-6	.	TGTGCCAGCAGCCCGGCCCAGCGTGGTACTGGGGCCAACGTCCTGACTTTC	CASSPAQRGTGANVLTF
TRBD1	TRBV9	TRBJ2-1	.	TGTGCCAGCAGCGTTGGGACAGCCGACAATGAGCAGTTCTTC	CASSVGTADNEQFF
.	TRBV28	TRBJ2-7	.	TGTGCCAGCAGTGATCTACAGGGTCCCGGAGAGCAGTACTTC	CASSDLQGPGEQYF
TRBD1	TRBV7-2	TRBJ1-2	.	TGTGCCAGCAGAGGAGGACAGGGGCGCTATGGCTACACCTTC	CASRGGQGRYGYTF
.	TRBV4-1	TRBJ1-4	.	TGCGCCAGCAGCCAAGGCGGACTGATTAATGAAAAACTGTTTTTT	CASSQGGLINEKLFF
.	TRBV28	TRBJ2-7	.	TGTGCCAGCAGTTTGTCACTAGCCTACGAGCAGTACTTC	CASSLSLAYEQYF
TRBD1	TRBV9	TRBJ1-2	.	TGTGCCAGCAGCGCCAAGGACAGGGATTATGGCTACACCTTC	CASSAKDRDYGYTF
.	TRBV5-1	TRBJ2-1	.	TGCGCCAGCAGCCCCGGGGGCGGGAGTCGCCATGAGCAGTTCTTC	CASSPGGGSRHEQFF
TRBD1	TRBV28	TRBJ1-2	.	TGTGCCAGCAGCCCCGGGACAGCTAACTATGGCTACACCTTC	CASSPGTANYGYTF
TRBD2	TRBV19	TRBJ2-7	.	TGTGCCAGTAGTATAGGACTAGCGGGGATTTACGAGCAGTACTTC	CASSIGLAGIYEQYF
TRBD2	TRBV11-2	TRBJ2-2	.	TGTGCCAGCAGCCGAGGACTAGCGGGAGTAACCGGGGAGCTGTTTTTT	CASSRGLAGVTGELFF
TRBD1	TRBV9	TRBJ2-7	.	TGTGCCAGCAGCGTAGAAGACAGGGGCACCTACGAGCAGTACTTC	CASSVEDRGTYEQYF
TRBD2	TRBV27	TRBJ2-1	.	TGTGCCAGCACGGGCCGAGCGGCTAGCGGGATTCGGTATAATGAGCAGTTCTTC	CASTGRAASGIRYNEQFF
TRBD1	TRBV30	TRBJ2-3	.	TGTGCCTGGAACAACAGGGGGGACACAGATACGCAGTATTTT	CAWNNRGDTDTQYF
TRBD1	TRBV28	TRBJ1-2	.	TGTGCCAGCAGTTTATTAGGGACAGGGTCATCCTATGGCTACACCTTC	CASSLLGTGSSYGYTF
TRBD1	TRBV7-3	TRBJ2-4	.	TGTGCCAGCAGCCTTTCACAGGGGCAGGGAAACATTCAGTACTTC	CASSLSQGQGNIQYF
.	TRBV5-4	TRBJ2-6	few	TGTGCCAGCAGCTTGGATCGGTTCTCTGGGGCCAACGTCCTGACTTTC	CASSLDRFSGANVLTF
TRBD1	TRBV7-2	TRBJ2-7	.	TGTGCCAGCAGCTGGCCCGGGACAGGGATCTACGAGCAGTACTTC	CASSWPGTGIYEQYF
TRBD1	TRBV7-2	TRBJ2-1	.	TGTGCCAGCTCCCGGGACAGGTTCTACAATGAGCAGTTCTTC	CASSRDRFYNEQFF
TRBD1	TRBV28	TRBJ2-7	.	TGTGCCAGCAGTTTATCTTTGGGACAGAGCAACTACGAGCAGTACTTC	CASSLSLGQSNYEQYF
TRBD1	TRBV7-2	TRBJ2-7	.	TGTGCCAGCAGCTTATCCTTTGCAGGGGGCTACGAGCAGTACTTC	CASSLSFAGGYEQYF
TRBD1	TRBV16	TRBJ1-2	once	TGTGCCAGCAGCCAATTCCCGGGACAGGGCAACTATGGCTACACCTTC	CASSQFPGQGNYGYTF
TRBD1	TRBV28	TRBJ2-6	.	TGTGCCAGCAGTAAGGACAGGGGCCCCGAAGACTCTGGGGCCAACGTCCTGACTTTC	CASSKDRGPEDSGANVLTF
TRBD1	TRBV5-1	TRBJ2-6	few	TGCGCCAGCAGCCCTATCGGACAGGCTTCTGGGGCCAACGTCCTGACTTTC	CASSPIGQASGANVLTF
.	TRBV29-1	TRBJ1-4	.	TGCAGCGCGGGACTGAGTAATGAAAAACTGTTTTTT	CSAGLSNEKLFF
TRBD2	TRBV7-9	TRBJ2-7	.	TGTGCCAGCAGCCCGAGCGGGAGTGGCGAGCAGTACTTC	CASSPSGSGEQYF
.	TRBV6-1	TRBJ1-2	.	TGTGCCAGCAGTGAAGATTTACACAATAACTATGGCTACACCTTC	CASSEDLHNNYGYTF
TRBD2	TRBV7-2	TRBJ2-1	.	TGTGCCAGCAGCTTTACCCAAACCGGGACTAGCGCCAATGAGCAGTTCTTC	CASSFTQTGTSANEQFF
.	TRBV28	TRBJ2-7	.	TGTGCCAGCAGCCTGAATTGGCTCCCGGGCGAGCAGTACTTC	CASSLNWLPGEQYF
.	TRBV7-2	TRBJ1-5	.	TGTGCCAGCAGCATCGGCTTGACTGGTCAGCCCCAGCATTTT	CASSIGLTGQPQHF
.	TRBV7-8	TRBJ1-1	.	TGTGCCAGCAGCTTTGCGGGGTCTGAAGCTTTCTTT	CASSFAGSEAFF
.	TRBV6-6	TRBJ1-2	.	TGTGCCAGCAGTTACGGCCTTAGTCAGGGGAATGGCTACACCTTC	CASSYGLSQGNGYTF
.	TRBV5-1	TRBJ2-1	.	TGCGCCAGCAGCCTGAGGTCGGCGGGCGGCTACAATGAGCAGTTCTTC	CASSLRSAGGYNEQFF
.	TRBV4-3	TRBJ1-3	.	TGCGCCAGCAGCCAACGTTTTAACGAGGGGGCTGGAAACACCATATATTTT	CASSQRFNEGAGNTIYF
.	TRBV15	TRBJ1-2	.	TGTGCCACCAGCAGTATCATCTCGGGTAACTATGGCTACACCTTC	CATSSIISGNYGYTF